Each of the 29 T cell receptor beta chains below was sequenced from the same sample in a study of blood T cell repertoires in COVID-19. Here immunoSEQ multiplex PCR was the method, and the copy in TCRdb shows in-frame clones only, minus some. The sample includes approximately 97,000 clones, 70% to 85% of them seen just once. The source material was peripheral blood. The origin of the receptors is a human donor in a cohort sampled during active COVID-19.

The chain is built from TRBV4-1 and TRBJ2-3; D might be TRBD2 (6 bases). This CDR3 is 17 amino acids long. Germline-derived CDR1 and CDR2 are MGHRA and YSYEKL. The V end was cut by 0 bases, the J end by 0 bases, with 13 bases between. CDR3 sequence (DNA): TGCGCCAGCAGCCAAGAAGTGGGAGGAGGTAGCACAGATACGCAGTATTTT. This encodes CASSQEVGGGSTDTQYF.

V is TRBV19 and J is TRBJ1-2; 9 nucleotides match TRBD1. The length of the CDR3 is 15 residues. Looked up from germline, CDR1 is LNHDA and CDR2 is SQIVND (reference sequence). V trimming: 7 bases; J trimming: 0 bases; junction bases outside the gene matches: 6. The DNA for the CDR3 is TGTGCCAGTAACGCCCGACAGGGGGCTAACTATGGCTACACCTTC. It yields the protein CASNARQGANYGYTF.

The rearrangement joins TRBV7-9 to TRBJ2-2, with a weak D call TRBD2 (5 bases). The CDR3 extends over 13 amino acids. The V gene lost 7 bases and the J gene lost 4 bases, with 10 bases spanning the gap. Germline CDR1 and CDR2: SEHNR and FQNEAQ (reference sequence). The CDR3 sequence: CASTSGSTGELFF. The CDR3 DNA follows: TGTGCCAGCACCTCGGGGAGCACCGGGGAGCTGTTTTTT.

The J gene is TRBJ2-3, the V gene TRBV5-6; TRBD1 matches at 10 bases. V gave up 3 bases and J gave up 2 bases; unmatched junction bases: 6. The CDR3 loop spans 16 amino acids. CDR1 and CDR2 (germline): SGHDT, YYEEEE. In DNA, the CDR3 is TGTGCCAGCAGCTGGCGACAGGGGGCAGCCACAGATACGCAGTATTTT. Its translation is CASSWRQGAATDTQYF.

The rearrangement uses TRBV6-6 and TRBJ2-6; TRBD2 might be the D (5 bases). CDR3 length equals 15 residues. Looked up from germline, CDR1 is MNHNY and CDR2 is SVGAGI (reference sequence). The V and J ends lost 2 bases and 1 base respectively, with 6 bases between them. The CDR3 nucleotides read TGTGCCAGCAGTTACAGGAGGTCTGGGGCCAACGTCCTGACTTTC. It yields the protein CASSYRRSGANVLTF.

The chain employs TRBV4-1 and TRBJ2-1; TRBD1 matches at 7 bases. This CDR3 contains 17 residues. Looked up from germline, CDR1 is MGHRA and CDR2 is YSYEKL. Trimming at V came to 0 bases and at J to 6 bases, leaving 11 bases not matched to a gene. The CDR3: CASSQDSLSGQFNEQFF. CDR3 DNA sequence: TGCGCCAGCAGCCAAGATTCCCTGTCGGGACAGTTCAATGAGCAGTTCTTC.

The V call is TRBV5-4, the J call TRBJ1-6, with D perhaps matching TRBD1 (5 bases). Trimming shortened V by 4 bases and J by 7 bases, and 18 bases separated the two germline ends. The CDR3 consists of 16 residues. The germline gives CDR1 SGHNT, CDR2 YYREEE (reference sequence). In DNA form, the CDR3 reads TGTGCCAGCAGCAGGGGCGGGGGGGGTGCCAATTCACCCCTCCACTTT. Its translation is CASSRGGGGANSPLHF.

The chain links TRBV11-3 to TRBJ2-7, with a possible D match to TRBD2 (6 bases). The CDR3 covers 16 residues. The germline V gene encodes CDR1 SGHNT and CDR2 YENEEA. The V gene lost 0 bases and the J gene lost 5 bases, with 17 bases spanning the gap. The CDR3 region is CASSLDSLGGIDEQYF. Here the CDR3 DNA reads TGTGCCAGCAGCTTAGATTCCCTTGGGGGGATAGACGAGCAGTACTTC.

In this sample, this clone turned up once. V and J are TRBV7-2 and TRBJ2-7, with 10 bases aligning to TRBD2. Germline V gene lookup returns CDR1 SGHTA and CDR2 FQGNSA. The length of the CDR3 is 18 residues. The ends lost 5 bases at V and 5 bases at J; junction bases unmatched: 18. CDR3 sequence reads: CASSQATRGLACHHEQYF. CDR3 sequence (DNA): TGTGCCAGCAGCCAAGCTACGAGGGGACTAGCGTGTCACCACGAGCAGTACTTC.

This rearrangement joins TRBV2 to TRBJ1-2, with D possibly TRBD1 on 6 matching bases. Per germline, CDR1 SNHLY and CDR2 FYNNEI. The CDR3 length is 16 residues. Trimming took off 2 bases at V and 4 bases at J, with 17 bases between the two ends. CDR3 DNA sequence: TGTGCCAGCAGTGAATTTCTTCGGGGGGCGAGCTATGGCTACACCTTC. Translating it yields CASSEFLRGASYGYTF.

The chain carries TRBV9 and TRBJ1-3; no clear D. V was cut by 2 bases and J by 2 bases, with 5 bases left in between. The CDR3 contains 13 residues. Germline CDR1 SGDLS, CDR2 YYNGEE. The CDR3 loop is CASSVTTGNTIYF. Here the CDR3 DNA reads TGTGCCAGCAGCGTGACAACTGGAAACACCATATATTTT. The variable domain in full, completed from reference TRBV9 and TRBJ1-3, reads DSGVTQTPKHLITATGQRVTLRCSPRSGDLSVYWYQQSLDQGLQFLIQYYNGEERAKGNILERFSAQQFPDLHSELNLSSLELGDSALYFCASSVTTGNTIYFGEGSWLTVV.

The chain joins TRBV3-1 (or the pseudogene TRBV3-2) to TRBJ1-6; 8 bases match TRBD1. The trim removed 4 bases at V and 8 bases at J, leaving 7 bases unmatched. This CDR3 region has 15 residues. Germline CDR1 is LGHDT and CDR2 is YNNKEL (reference sequence). The CDR3 sequence is CASSPPGQGHSPLHF. The DNA for the CDR3 is TGTGCCAGCAGCCCCCCAGGACAGGGTCATTCACCCCTCCACTTT.

The CDR3, as DNA: TGCGCCAGCAGCCTCACCGCAGGGTCATACGAGCAGTACTTC. This encodes CASSLTAGSYEQYF. The chain links TRBV5-1 to TRBJ2-7; D is possibly TRBD1 (5 bases). Germline values: CDR1 SGHRS, CDR2 YFSETQ. Trimming took off 4 bases at V and 4 bases at J, with 15 bases between the two ends. This CDR3 has 14 residues.

The chain is built from TRBV30 and TRBJ2-3, with TRBD1 as a possible D gene (5 bases). With 4 bases removed from V and 0 bases from J, the gap between germline ends came to 14 bases. The germline CDR1 and CDR2 sequences are GTSNPN and SVGIG (reference sequence). The CDR3 loop spans 15 amino acids. CDR3 sequence reads: CAWMRYGQSTDTQYF. CDR3 in DNA: TGTGCCTGGATGAGGTACGGACAAAGCACAGATACGCAGTATTTT.

The chain uses TRBV29-1 and TRBJ1-1; no firm D call. CDR1 is SQVTM and CDR2 is ANQGSEA in the germline V gene. The V and J ends lost 6 bases and 4 bases respectively, with 18 bases between them. There are 14 residues in the CDR3. The CDR3 protein is CSVGRTGGSTEAFF. CDR3 DNA: TGCAGCGTCGGGAGGACGGGAGGAAGCACTGAAGCTTTCTTT.

The V call is TRBV10-3, the J call TRBJ2-7; the match to TRBD1 covers 9 bases. The V gene end was trimmed by 4 bases and the J gene end by 4 bases; junction bases not matched to a gene: 5. This CDR3 is 14 amino acids long. CDR1 ENHRY and CDR2 SYGVKD come from the germline V gene. The CDR3 sequence is CAISVKGQGYEQYF. Here the CDR3 DNA reads TGTGCCATCAGTGTGAAGGGACAGGGATACGAGCAGTACTTC.

The rearrangement uses TRBV2 and TRBJ1-1; TRBD1 matches at 9 bases. V lost 6 bases to trimming and J lost 2 bases; unmatched junction nucleotides: 4. The CDR3 has 14 residues. Germline assignment: CDR1 SNHLY and CDR2 FYNNEI. CDR3 DNA: TGTGCCAGCAGGAACACAGGGGGCAACACTGAAGCTTTCTTT. It specifies CASRNTGGNTEAFF.

CDR3 residues: CASSSDRGGQPQHF. In nucleotides, the CDR3 is TGTGCCAGCAGTTCGGACAGGGGAGGTCAGCCCCAGCATTTT. The rearrangement links TRBV27 to TRBJ1-5, with 9 bases that match TRBD1. The germline V gene has CDR1 MNHEY and CDR2 SMNVEV (reference sequence). Trimming removed 4 bases from V and 6 bases from J; junction bases left unmatched: 4. The length of the CDR3 is 14 residues.

The chain carries TRBV2 and TRBJ2-3, with TRBD2 identical over 7 bases. With V trimmed by 2 bases and J by 4 bases, 6 bases remained unmatched. The CDR3 contains 15 residues. CDR1 is SNHLY and CDR2 is FYNNEI in the germline V gene. The CDR3 is CASSETGGSADTQYF. The CDR3 DNA is TGTGCCAGCAGTGAAACCGGCGGGAGTGCAGATACGCAGTATTTT.

The chain has TRBV19 and TRBJ2-2; unclear D gene. Germline V gives CDR1 LNHDA, CDR2 SQIVND (reference sequence). V gave up 3 bases and J gave up 5 bases, with 10 bases separating them. This CDR3 contains 14 residues. CDR3 sequence reads: CASSITPATGELFF. For the CDR3, the DNA is TGTGCCAGTAGTATCACACCCGCAACCGGGGAGCTGTTTTTT.

This chain connects TRBV7-6 to TRBJ1-1, with TRBD1 matching 9 bases. Germline V lookup: CDR1 SGHVS, CDR2 FNYEAQ. The ends lost 1 base at V and 5 bases at J; junction bases unmatched: 5. The CDR3 spans 15 residues. The CDR3 region has the DNA TGTGCCAGCAGCTTAGGATTGACAGGGGGGACTGAAGCTTTCTTT. The encoded protein is CASSLGLTGGTEAFF. Combining the CDR3 with reference TRBV7-6 and TRBJ1-1 gives the whole variable domain GAGVSQSPRYKVTKRGQDVALRCDPISGHVSLYWYRQALGQGPEFLTYFNYEAQQDKSGLPNDRFSAERPEGSISTLTIQRTEQRDSAMYRCASSLGLTGGTEAFFGQGTRLTVV.

The genes are TRBV19 and TRBJ2-7; possible D gene TRBD1, 5 bases. Germline V lookup: CDR1 LNHDA, CDR2 SQIVND (reference sequence). The CDR3 spans 14 residues. Trimming shortened V by 0 bases and J by 2 bases, and 8 bases separated the two germline ends. CDR3 loop: CASSIDRGTYEQYF. The CDR3 DNA is TGTGCCAGTAGTATAGATAGGGGTACCTACGAGCAGTACTTC.

CDR3 residues: CASSGDSANTGELFF. CDR3 coding DNA: TGTGCCAGCAGCGGGGACAGCGCGAACACCGGGGAGCTGTTTTTT. The chain links TRBV2 to TRBJ2-2, with 7 nucleotides matching TRBD1. The germline CDR1 and CDR2 sequences are SNHLY and FYNNEI. The trim removed 6 bases at V and 0 bases at J, leaving 4 bases unmatched. This CDR3 is 15 amino acids long.

The CDR3 bases are TGTGCCAGCAGCATGGACAGCCCCTACGAGCAGTACTTC. This codes for CASSMDSPYEQYF. The chain links TRBV7-2 to TRBJ2-7, with a weak D call TRBD1 (6 bases). Germline V gene lookup returns CDR1 SGHTA and CDR2 FQGNSA. The CDR3 contains 13 residues. V was pared by 5 bases and J by 2 bases, with 10 bases between.

V usage is TRBV5-6 and J usage is TRBJ2-7; D ambiguous. CDR1 is SGHDT and CDR2 is YYEEEE in the germline V gene. The CDR3 spans 14 residues. The V end lost 0 bases, the J end lost 5 bases, and 12 bases lay between the germline ends. The CDR3 DNA reads TGTGCCAGCAGCTTGGCAGCCCGCGGCGACGAGCAGTACTTC. Translation gives CASSLAARGDEQYF.

This rearrangement joins TRBV7-9 to TRBJ2-5; 9 bases fit TRBD1. There are 14 residues in the CDR3. CDR1 is SEHNR and CDR2 is FQNEAQ in the germline V gene (reference sequence). The V and J ends lost 7 bases and 4 bases, in that order; junction bases with no gene match: 7. The CDR3 bases are TGTGCCAGCAAAACAGGGGGCCCCGGAGAGACCCAGTACTTC. Its protein product is CASKTGGPGETQYF.

V and J are TRBV6-2 or TRBV6-3 and TRBJ2-7, with D possibly being TRBD1 (6 bases). V lost 2 bases and J 6 bases, leaving 17 bases between the germline ends. Looked up from germline, CDR1 is MNHEY and CDR2 is SVGEGT. The CDR3 contains 15 residues. CDR3 residues: CASSYQGTRRVEQYF. The CDR3 DNA sequence: TGTGCCAGCAGTTACCAGGGGACACGACGGGTCGAGCAGTACTTC.

This chain links TRBV9 with TRBJ2-4; D might be TRBD2 (5 bases). Germline CDR1 and CDR2: SGDLS and YYNGEE. The CDR3 has 17 amino acids. Trimming shortened V by 4 bases and J by 6 bases, and 23 bases separated the two germline ends. The CDR3 sequence is CASSLLDVAAAGNIQYF. The CDR3 DNA reads TGTGCCAGCAGCCTCCTAGACGTTGCGGCTGCGGGAAACATTCAGTACTTC.

V is TRBV29-1 and J is TRBJ1-2; the match to TRBD1 covers 7 bases. CDR1 and CDR2 (germline): SQVTM, ANQGSEA. V was clipped by 4 bases and J by 9 bases; unmatched bases: 8. The CDR3 runs 12 residues. The CDR3 reads CSVGQTGNSYTF. The DNA of the CDR3 is TGCAGCGTTGGCCAGACAGGGAACAGCTACACCTTC.